A selection of T cell receptor beta chains follows, all from one sample in a study of blood T cell repertoires in COVID-19. Data came from immunoSEQ multiplex PCR; TCRdb stores just in-frame clones and leaves some out. Altogether fewer than 300,000 clones are present, about 86% being singletons, with the ten largest covering 15% to 19%. Sequenced sample: peripheral blood. These receptors all stem from a person aged 70 to 85 with COVID-19, enrolled during active disease. Both conserved end residues are part of each CDR3. D genes are given only for firm matches. Clone size is stated in some rows and not others, as once, few, many or a class when expanded.

>16|NA|NA|TRBJ2-7|TRBV5-4
CASSLDVGRSSYEQYF
TGTGCCAGCAGCTTGGATGTGGGGAGGTCTTCCTACGAGCAGTACTTC
>15|TRBD1|NA|TRBJ1-2|TRBV28
CASSPPGDRDYGYTF
TGTGCCAGCAGTCCGCCCGGGGACAGGGACTATGGCTACACCTTC
>10|NA|NA|TRBJ2-1|TRBV29-1
CSVAFEAQFF
TGCAGCGTCGCCTTCGAAGCGCAGTTCTTC
>12|NA|NA|TRBJ2-7|TRBV18
CASSHIPYEQYF
TGTGCCAGCTCACACATCCCCTACGAGCAGTACTTC
>15|TRBD2|NA|TRBJ2-7|TRBV7-3
CASSLTPSGSYEQYF
TGTGCCAGCAGCTTAACGCCTAGCGGCTCCTACGAGCAGTACTTC
>12|NA|NA|TRBJ2-5|TRBV7-8
CASSLAQETQYF
TGTGCCAGCAGCCTGGCACAAGAGACCCAGTACTTC
>13|TRBD1|NA|TRBJ1-2|TRBV29-1
CSVWTGLLEGYTF
TGCAGCGTTTGGACAGGTCTGCTAGAAGGCTACACCTTC
>14|NA|NA|TRBJ2-1|TRBV6-5
CASKLAKQVHEQFF
TGTGCCAGCAAGTTGGCTAAACAGGTGCATGAGCAGTTCTTC
>15|TRBD1|NA|TRBJ1-4|TRBV28
CASSASGGTNEKLFF
TGTGCCAGCAGCGCTTCAGGGGGGACTAATGAAAAACTGTTTTTT
>14|TRBD1|few|TRBJ1-6|TRBV6-6
CASQPGTVNSPLHF
TGTGCCAGTCAACCGGGGACAGTCAATTCACCCCTCCACTTT
>15|NA|NA|TRBJ1-1|TRBV28
CASFPRGREGPEAFF
TGTGCCAGCTTCCCCCGGGGCAGGGAGGGGCCTGAAGCTTTCTTT
>18|TRBD2|few|TRBJ2-2|TRBV5-1
CASSFWTSGGLNAGELFF
TGCGCCAGCAGCTTTTGGACTAGCGGGGGGCTAAATGCCGGGGAGCTGTTTTTT
>15|NA|NA|TRBJ1-4|TRBV9
CASSPQGAGPSKLFF
TGTGCCAGCAGTCCACAGGGCGCGGGCCCTTCAAAACTGTTTTTT
>14|TRBD2|few|TRBJ2-2|TRBV27
CASNSGGRTGELFF
TGTGCCAGCAATTCGGGGGGGCGGACCGGGGAGCTGTTTTTT
>15|NA|NA|TRBJ1-3|TRBV11-2
CASSVVVRGGNTIYF
TGTGCCAGCAGCGTAGTTGTCAGGGGTGGAAACACCATATATTTT
>13|TRBD2|once|TRBJ2-7|TRBV29-1
CSVGLAGFYEQYF
TGCAGCGTTGGACTAGCGGGCTTCTACGAGCAGTACTTC
>15|TRBD2|many|TRBJ2-1|TRBV5-8
CASSLELAAQNEQFF
TGTGCCAGCAGCTTGGAACTAGCGGCCCAGAATGAGCAGTTCTTC
>10|NA|NA|TRBJ1-1|TRBV29-1
CSVMGAEAFF
TGCAGCGTAATGGGAGCTGAAGCTTTCTTT
>11|NA|NA|TRBJ2-3|TRBV6-5
CASRTGDTQYF
TGTGCCAGCAGGACTGGGGATACGCAGTATTTT
>16|TRBD1|NA|TRBJ1-3|TRBV4-3
CASSQDRGTVVDTIYF
TGCGCCAGCAGCCAAGATCGGGGGACAGTCGTTGACACCATATATTTT
>16|TRBD1|NA|TRBJ1-3|TRBV28
CASSPPGQIAGNTIYF
TGTGCCAGCAGCCCTCCGGGACAGATAGCTGGAAACACCATATATTTT
>15|NA|NA|TRBJ2-1|TRBV5-1
CASSLDSSPSGEQFF
TGCGCCAGCAGCTTGGACTCCTCCCCGTCTGGTGAGCAGTTCTTC
>11|NA|NA|TRBJ2-7|TRBV5-8
CASSLAREQYF
TGTGCCAGCAGCTTGGCCCGCGAGCAGTACTTC
>14|NA|NA|TRBJ2-7|TRBV5-4
CASSRGTDSYEQYF
TGTGCCAGCAGCCGGGGGACAGACTCCTACGAGCAGTACTTC
>14|NA|NA|TRBJ2-2|TRBV18
CASSPTDTTGELFF
TGTGCCAGCTCACCGACAGATACTACCGGGGAGCTGTTTTTT
>16|TRBD1|NA|TRBJ1-1|TRBV5-1
CASSFRTGGLNTEAFF
TGCGCCAGCAGCTTCCGTACAGGGGGCCTGAACACTGAAGCTTTCTTT
>18|TRBD1|NA|TRBJ1-2|TRBV11-2
CASSLDLAAGGSVVGYTF
TGTGCCAGCAGCTTAGATCTCGCGGCAGGGGGCAGCGTAGTTGGCTACACCTTC
>16|TRBD2|NA|TRBJ2-1|TRBV5-6
CASSSLTSGRGDEQFF
TGTGCCAGCAGCTCGCTAACTAGCGGGAGAGGCGATGAGCAGTTCTTC
>13|TRBD1|NA|TRBJ1-4|TRBV12-3/TRBV12-4
CASGGQGREKLFF
TGTGCCAGCGGCGGACAGGGCAGGGAAAAACTGTTTTTT
>13|NA|NA|TRBJ1-4|TRBV16
CASSQGQNEKLFF
TGTGCCAGCAGCCAAGGACAGAATGAAAAACTGTTTTTT
>18|TRBD2|NA|TRBJ2-1|TRBV7-3
CASSLFPSGSSNYNEQFF
TGTGCCAGCAGCTTATTTCCTAGCGGGAGTTCAAACTACAATGAGCAGTTCTTC
>17|NA|NA|TRBJ2-5|TRBV28
CASSLSVFSGGEETQYF
TGTGCCAGCAGTTTATCAGTCTTTAGCGGAGGGGAAGAGACCCAGTACTTC
>15|TRBD2|NA|TRBJ2-1|TRBV7-2
CASSTSGGSYNEQFF
TGTGCCAGCAGCACTAGCGGGGGATCCTACAATGAGCAGTTCTTC
>14|TRBD1|NA|TRBJ2-7|TRBV5-4
CASSWNRGPYEQYF
TGTGCCAGCAGCTGGAACAGGGGGCCCTACGAGCAGTACTTC
>14|NA|NA|TRBJ2-7|TRBV5-1
CASSFESGLYEQYF
TGCGCCAGCAGCTTCGAATCCGGTCTCTACGAGCAGTACTTC
>14|TRBD2|NA|TRBJ2-3|TRBV19
CASSVAGASDTQYF
TGTGCCAGTAGTGTAGCGGGAGCATCAGATACGCAGTATTTT
>12|NA|NA|TRBJ2-7|TRBV28
CAVAAEAYEQYF
TGTGCCGTGGCCGCCGAGGCCTACGAGCAGTACTTC
>15|TRBD2|NA|TRBJ2-1|TRBV30
CAWTKGLAGENEQFF
TGTGCCTGGACAAAGGGACTAGCGGGAGAGAATGAGCAGTTCTTC
>16|NA|NA|TRBJ2-7|TRBV4-1
CASSQDLYGERYEQYF
TGCGCCAGCAGCCAAGATCTATACGGGGAGAGATACGAGCAGTACTTC
>19|TRBD1|NA|TRBJ2-6|TRBV9
CASSGGTGLPLSGANVLTF
TGTGCCAGCAGCGGAGGGACAGGGCTACCCCTTTCTGGGGCCAACGTCCTGACTTTC
>13|TRBD1|once|TRBJ1-2|TRBV28
CASSLIQGDTYTF
TGTGCCAGCAGTTTGATACAGGGGGACACCTACACCTTC
>13|NA|NA|TRBJ2-7|TRBV5-4
CASSLGNRDEQYF
TGTGCCAGCAGCTTGGGAAACAGGGACGAGCAGTACTTC
>14|NA|NA|TRBJ1-1|TRBV6-2/TRBV6-3
CASSLLGGGTEAFF
TGTGCCAGCAGTCTTCTAGGGGGGGGCACTGAAGCTTTCTTT
>15|NA|NA|TRBJ2-1|TRBV18
CASSPRIQGGSEQFF
TGTGCCAGCTCACCACGGATCCAGGGTGGTAGTGAGCAGTTCTTC
>16|NA|NA|TRBJ1-6|TRBV7-3
CASSLLVRGPNSPLHF
TGTGCCAGCAGCTTACTGGTGAGAGGGCCCAATTCACCCCTCCACTTT
>14|NA|NA|TRBJ1-5|TRBV5-1
CASSPGSGNQPQHF
TGCGCCAGCAGCCCCGGTAGCGGCAATCAGCCCCAGCATTTT
>11|NA|once|TRBJ2-7|TRBV11-2
CASSLGGRGYF
TGTGCCAGCAGCTTAGGAGGCCGGGGTTACTTC
>16|NA|NA|TRBJ1-1|TRBV18
CASSPSDFGSNTEAFF
TGTGCCAGCTCACCATCAGACTTCGGATCGAACACTGAAGCTTTCTTT
>17|NA|NA|TRBJ1-2|TRBV18
CASSPNVEWSGDYGYTF
TGTGCCAGCTCACCAAACGTCGAGTGGTCGGGAGACTATGGCTACACCTTC
>12|NA|few|TRBJ1-6|TRBV9
CASSLSNSPLHF
TGTGCCAGCAGCTTGAGCAATTCACCCCTCCACTTT
>15|NA|NA|TRBJ1-1|TRBV18
CASSPTGWPNTEAFF
TGTGCCAGCTCACCCACAGGGTGGCCTAACACTGAAGCTTTCTTT
>18|TRBD1|NA|TRBJ1-1|TRBV5-1
CASSFVQGQGRKNTEAFF
TGCGCCAGCAGCTTCGTTCAGGGACAGGGGCGAAAGAACACTGAAGCTTTCTTT
>14|NA|NA|TRBJ1-2|TRBV5-1
CASSFGGPNYGYTF
TGCGCCAGCAGCTTCGGGGGGCCCAACTATGGCTACACCTTC
>16|TRBD1|NA|TRBJ2-7|TRBV7-8
CASSLLVLGQAYEQYF
TGTGCCAGCAGCTTATTGGTCTTGGGACAGGCCTACGAGCAGTACTTC
>15|TRBD1|NA|TRBJ1-1|TRBV9
CASSRWTGVNTEAFF
TGTGCCAGCAGCCGCTGGACAGGGGTGAACACTGAAGCTTTCTTT
>15|TRBD1|NA|TRBJ1-2|TRBV5-6
CASSWRDRVGYGYTF
TGTGCCAGCAGCTGGAGAGACAGGGTTGGATATGGCTACACCTTC
>18|TRBD1|NA|TRBJ1-6|TRBV4-3
CASSQVSQGILYNSPLHF
TGCGCCAGCAGCCAAGTCTCACAGGGGATTCTTTATAATTCACCCCTCCACTTT
>14|TRBD1|NA|TRBJ1-2|TRBV28
CASRGQGSNYGYTF
TGTGCCAGCAGAGGACAGGGGTCTAACTATGGCTACACCTTC
>15|TRBD1|NA|TRBJ1-3|TRBV5-6
CASSETGVVGNTIYF
TGTGCCAGCAGTGAGACAGGGGTTGTGGGAAACACCATATATTTT